The 24 T cell receptor beta chains in this list originate from one sample, sequenced in a study of cytomegalovirus exposure and HLA in healthy donors. The PCR ran on 60 Vbeta and 13 Jbeta primers. Clones were read by immunoSEQ multiplex PCR, and TCRdb kept only the in-frame ones, dropping some. The repertoire has roughly 140,000 clones, over 8% of them found once; the top ten carry about 2%. The sequencing sample was made of PBMCs. Receptors were obtained from a male donor in good health and CMV-seronegative.

This clone was recorded a few times. This sequence joins TRBV7-8 and TRBJ1-1; D unresolved. Germline-derived CDR1 and CDR2 are SGHVS and FQNEAQ. Trimming cost V 1 base and J 5 bases, with 14 bases left between them. The length of the CDR3 is 15 residues. The CDR3 reads CASSLGGGGGTEAFF. The CDR3 region has the DNA TGTGCCAGCAGCTTAGGGGGAGGAGGCGGAACTGAAGCTTTCTTT.

V usage is TRBV4-3 and J usage is TRBJ2-7; unclear D gene. This CDR3 region has 14 residues. The V and J ends lost 1 base and 5 bases respectively, with 12 bases between them. Germline V gene lookup returns CDR1 LGHNA and CDR2 YSLEER. This CDR3 reads CASSQVLAAHEQYF. Written as DNA, the CDR3 is TGCGCCAGCAGCCAAGTTTTAGCCGCCCACGAGCAGTACTTC.

This clone was counted only a few times. This chain uses TRBV4-3 with TRBJ1-1; TRBD1 agrees at 8 bases. CDR3 length: 13 residues. Germline trimming cut 4 bases from V and 6 bases from J; bases unmatched to any gene: 4. Germline loops: CDR1 LGHNA, CDR2 YSLEER. This chain's CDR3 is CASSLDRGAEAFF. The CDR3, as DNA: TGCGCCAGCAGCCTAGACAGGGGCGCTGAAGCTTTCTTT.

A few counts support this clone. The V call is TRBV4-3, the J call TRBJ2-3, with 12 bases identical to TRBD2. This CDR3 is 17 amino acids long. With V trimmed by 4 bases and J by 0 bases, 5 bases remained unmatched. Germline loops: CDR1 LGHNA, CDR2 YSLEER. The CDR3 reads CASSRTSGDASTDTQYF. The CDR3 nucleotides read TGCGCCAGCAGCCGGACTAGCGGGGACGCTAGCACAGATACGCAGTATTTT.

The chain recombines TRBV18 with TRBJ2-1; D remains unclear. The germline CDR1 and CDR2 sequences are KGHSH and LQKENI. This CDR3 has 12 amino acids. The V end was cut by 3 bases, the J end by 9 bases, with 9 bases between. The DNA for the CDR3 is TGTGCCAGCTCACCGAATCGAGGTGAGCAGTTCTTC. Translated: CASSPNRGEQFF.

This clone was seen only a few times. Written as DNA, the CDR3 is TGCAGCGTTGAAGACCAGGATCCCTACGAGCAGTACTTC. This sequence encodes CSVEDQDPYEQYF. The rearrangement joins TRBV29-1 to TRBJ2-7; D is uncertain. The CDR3 spans 13 residues. CDR1 and CDR2 from the germline V gene are SQVTM and ANQGSEA. V lost 0 bases and J 2 bases, leaving 8 bases between the germline ends.

This clone was seen more than once but under ten times. The chain carries TRBV28 and TRBJ1-5, with D tentatively TRBD1 (5 bases). This CDR3 region has 13 residues. Trimming removed 6 bases at V and 4 bases at J, with 10 bases between. The germline V gene has CDR1 MDHEN and CDR2 SYDVKM. The CDR3 region is CASSWGGNQPQHF. Here the CDR3 DNA reads TGTGCCAGCAGCTGGGGGGGAAATCAGCCCCAGCATTTT.

The chain carries TRBV4-1 and TRBJ2-5; tentative D call: TRBD1 (6 bases). CDR3 length equals 16 residues. V lost 0 bases and J 7 bases, leaving 18 bases between the germline ends. Germline assignment: CDR1 MGHRA and CDR2 YSYEKL. Here the CDR3 reads CASSQDSQGGKGTQYF. The CDR3 nucleotides read TGCGCCAGCAGCCAAGATTCCCAAGGGGGAAAGGGGACCCAGTACTTC.

V usage is TRBV5-6 and J usage is TRBJ2-5, with D unclear. The assigned J gene may be wrong: the sequence end matches TRBJ2-7 better. Germline values: CDR1 SGHDT, CDR2 YYEEEE. The CDR3 sequence is 14 residues long. Written as DNA, the CDR3 is TGTGCCAGCAGCTTGGTCGACACTTCCTACGAGCAGTACTTC. Translation: CASSLVDTSYEQYF.

Only a few counts were recorded for this clone. The chain is built from TRBV5-1 and TRBJ2-5; 9 bases line up with TRBD1. The V gene's germline CDR1 is SGHRS and CDR2 YFSETQ. The CDR3 has 14 residues. V lost 4 bases, J lost 5 bases, and 6 bases stayed unmatched. CDR3 nucleotide sequence: TGCGCCAGCAGCGTGGGACAGGGAGTCGAGACCCAGTACTTC. This encodes CASSVGQGVETQYF.

A few counts support this clone. The DNA for the CDR3 is TGTGCCAGCGGCTCAGGACAGGGGGCGACTGGGGATGAGCAGTTCTTC. Its protein product is CASGSGQGATGDEQFF. The chain uses TRBV28 and TRBJ2-1; TRBD1 matches at 11 bases. This CDR3 region has 16 residues. Trimming removed 8 bases from V and 8 bases from J; junction bases left unmatched: 14. Germline V gene data show CDR1 as MDHEN and CDR2 as SYDVKM.

The J gene is TRBJ1-6, the V gene TRBV4-3, with 8 nucleotides matching TRBD1. With V trimmed by 3 bases and J by 8 bases, 12 bases remained unmatched. Germline V gene data show CDR1 as LGHNA and CDR2 as YSLEER. This CDR3 contains 17 residues. CDR3 bases: TGCGCCAGCAGCCACCCTCTAGGACAGGGCAAGGATTCACCCCTCCACTTT. It specifies CASSHPLGQGKDSPLHF.

This clone was seen a few times. The chain combines TRBV18 with TRBJ1-1; TRBD1 matches at 7 bases. V gave up 1 base and J gave up 0 bases; unmatched junction bases: 5. The CDR3 consists of 16 residues. CDR1 is KGHSH and CDR2 is LQKENI in the germline V gene. The CDR3 loop reads CASSPRDSLMNTEAFF. The CDR3 nucleotides are TGTGCCAGCTCACCACGGGACAGTCTAATGAACACTGAAGCTTTCTTT.

The chain couples TRBV7-9 to TRBJ2-7; D may be TRBD2 (6 bases). V lost 6 bases and J 2 bases, leaving 17 bases between the germline ends. Germline values: CDR1 SEHNR, CDR2 FQNEAQ (reference sequence). This CDR3 has 15 amino acids. The CDR3 DNA reads as TGTGCCAGCAGAGGGTCCGGGACTGGCGCCTACGAGCAGTACTTC. Its translation is CASRGSGTGAYEQYF.

CDR3 protein: CASSMSGQGRNTQYF. Here the CDR3 DNA reads TGTGCCAGTAGTATGTCGGGACAGGGTAGAAATACGCAGTATTTT. The gene calls are TRBV19 and TRBJ2-3; 9 bases agree with TRBD1. Germline V gene lookup returns CDR1 LNHDA and CDR2 SQIVND (reference sequence). The CDR3 has 15 residues. The V segment lost 3 bases and the J segment 7 bases; nucleotides outside the gene matches: 8.

The chain uses TRBV28 and TRBJ2-7, with D unclear. With 5 bases removed from V and 0 bases from J, the gap between germline ends came to 11 bases. This CDR3 region has 14 residues. Germline CDR1 MDHEN, CDR2 SYDVKM. The DNA of the CDR3 is TGTGCCAGCAGTGGCCAGAACCCCTCCTACGAGCAGTACTTC. As protein: CASSGQNPSYEQYF. Complete variable domain (other parts from reference TRBV28 and TRBJ2-7): DVKVTQSSRYLVKRTGEKVFLECVQDMDHENMFWYRQDPGLGLRLIYFSYDVKMKEKGDIPEGYSVSREKKERFSLILESASTNQTSMYLCASSGQNPSYEQYFGPGTRLTVT.

In DNA, the CDR3 is TGTGCCAGCAGCTTTAGCGGGAGGGATCCAGATACGCAGTATTTT. This gives the protein CASSFSGRDPDTQYF. The chain employs TRBV7-9 and TRBJ2-3, with 11 bases aligning to TRBD2. The J segment lost 4 bases and the V segment lost 3 bases, leaving 3 bases of the junction unmatched. The CDR3 is made up of 15 amino acids. The germline V gene encodes CDR1 SEHNR and CDR2 FQNEAQ (reference sequence).

This clone has more than one count but fewer than ten. This chain joins TRBV7-9 and TRBJ1-2; 7 nucleotides agree with TRBD1. The V gene's germline CDR1 is SEHNR and CDR2 FQNEAQ (reference sequence). After removal of 0 bases from V and 6 bases from J, the junction contained 4 bases not matched to a gene. This CDR3 is built from 14 residues. CDR3 bases: TGTGCCAGCAGCTTAGCGAAAGGGGGCCATGGCTACACCTTC. Translated, it gives CASSLAKGGHGYTF.

V usage is TRBV9 and J usage is TRBJ2-3; TRBD1 aligns across 9 bases. This CDR3 has 16 amino acids. Germline CDR1 reads SGDLS; CDR2 reads YYNGEE. Trimming removed 3 bases from V and 1 base from J; junction bases left unmatched: 6. DNA of the CDR3: TGTGCCAGCAGCGCCTCCGGGACAGGGCGCACAGATACGCAGTATTTT. Encoded protein: CASSASGTGRTDTQYF.

With regard to this clone: The junction departs from germline at one end; a sequencing error may be responsible. This sequence joins TRBV7-2 and TRBJ2-7, with D possibly TRBD1 on 6 matching bases. Looked up from germline, CDR1 is SGHTA and CDR2 is FQGNSA. CDR3 length: 15 residues. This CDR3 is CASSLDPDSSYEQYF. The CDR3, as DNA: TGTGCCAGCAGTTTAGACCCGGACAGCTCCTACGAGCAGTACTTC. Full variable domain (remainder filled in from reference TRBV7-2 and TRBJ2-7): GAGVSQSPSNKVTEKGKDVELRCDPISGHTALYWYRQSLGQGLEFLIYFQGNSAPDKSGLPSDRFSAERTGGSVSTLTIQRTQQEDSAVYLCASSLDPDSSYEQYFGPGTRLTVT.

V gene TRBV5-6 combines with J gene TRBJ2-5; the D gene is possibly TRBD1 (6 bases). The DNA end is more similar to TRBJ2-7, so the J call may be wrong. Per germline, CDR1 SGHDT and CDR2 YYEEEE. This CDR3 has 15 residues. The CDR3 loop reads CASTLSTGIPYEQYF. The CDR3 region has the DNA TGTGCCAGCACCCTTTCTACAGGGATACCCTACGAGCAGTACTTC.

On this clone itself: Other DNA sequences within the sample encode an identical CDR3. V and J are TRBV7-2 and TRBJ1-1, with 8 bases aligning to TRBD1. Germline V gene sequence: CDR1 SGHTA, CDR2 FQGNSA. Unmatched junction bases numbered 4, after V lost 5 bases and J lost 2 bases. The CDR3 spans 14 residues. The CDR3 region is CASSLDRVNTEAFF. CDR3 DNA sequence: TGTGCCAGCAGCCTGGACAGGGTAAACACTGAAGCTTTCTTT.

This chain joins TRBV15 and TRBJ1-2, with 7 bases fitting TRBD1. Losses at the gene ends were 1 base for V and 5 bases for J; bases not matched to a gene: 7. Looked up from germline, CDR1 is LNHNV and CDR2 is YYDKDF (reference sequence). There are 15 residues in the CDR3. This CDR3 is CATSRAEGARYGYTF. The CDR3 nucleotides are TGTGCCACCAGCAGAGCGGAGGGGGCGAGGTATGGCTACACCTTC. Full variable domain (rest looked up from reference TRBV15 and TRBJ1-2): DAMVIQNPRYQVTQFGKPVTLSCSQTLNHNVMYWYQQKSSQAPKLLFHYYDKDFNNEADTPDNFQSRRPNTSFCFLDIRSPGLGDTAMYLCATSRAEGARYGYTFGSGTRLTVV.

This clone appeared a few times. The genes are TRBV6-5 and TRBJ2-1; TRBD2 matches 9 bases. CDR1 is MNHEY, CDR2 SVGAGI, per germline. The CDR3 totals 16 residues. The ends lost 2 bases at V and 7 bases at J; junction bases unmatched: 9. In DNA, the CDR3 is TGTGCCAGCAGTTACCTGCGGGGGGGGGCACTAAATGAGCAGTTCTTC. Protein: CASSYLRGGALNEQFF.